A single T cell receptor beta chain is shown here with its context. Its antigen is still unknown. The same CDR3 can be traced to other DNA sequences in this sample. This sample stems from a study of shared clonotypes between healthy human individuals. Study information: Three plates were used per donor for CD4 naive, three for CD4 memory, two for CD8 naive and one for CD8 memory.

Sequencing was performed with immunoSEQ multiplex PCR; in TCRdb, only in-frame clones are kept and a portion is missing. The table lists hundreds of thousands of clones, around 90% of them singletons, with roughly 24% in the top ten. V was pared by 3 bases and J by 3 bases, with 6 bases between. This CDR3 has 13 residues. Looked up from germline, CDR1 is LNHDA and CDR2 is SQIVND (reference sequence). Naive CD8 cells, CD45RO-negative and positively selected for CCR7, excluded terminally differentiated effector memory CD45RA+ cells. Study outcomes and limitations: Naive subsets tended to show greater estimated richness than memory subsets. Non-shared clonotypes had lower generation probabilities than clonotypes shared by all four sorted-subset donors.

This TCR was sampled from a man aged 30 to 39 in good health. The chain couples TRBV19 to TRBJ2-1; D perhaps matches TRBD1 (6 bases). Sequenced input: naive CD8+ T cells sorted from blood. The CDR3 protein is CASSMDSYNEQFF. CDR3 sequence (DNA): TGTGCCAGTAGTATGGACAGCTACAATGAGCAGTTCTTC.